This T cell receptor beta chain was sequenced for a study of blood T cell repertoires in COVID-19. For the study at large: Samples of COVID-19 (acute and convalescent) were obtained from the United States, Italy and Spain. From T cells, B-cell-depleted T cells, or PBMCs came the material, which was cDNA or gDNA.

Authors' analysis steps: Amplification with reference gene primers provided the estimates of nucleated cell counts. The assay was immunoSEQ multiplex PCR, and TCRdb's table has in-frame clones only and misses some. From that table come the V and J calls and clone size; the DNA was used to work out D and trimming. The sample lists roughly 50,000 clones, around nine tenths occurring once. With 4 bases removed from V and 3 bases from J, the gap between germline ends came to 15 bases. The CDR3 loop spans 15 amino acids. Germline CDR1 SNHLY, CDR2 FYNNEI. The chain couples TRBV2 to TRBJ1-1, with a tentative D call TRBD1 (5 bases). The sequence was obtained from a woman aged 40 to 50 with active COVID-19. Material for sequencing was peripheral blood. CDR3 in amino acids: CASSVVGAGHTEAFF. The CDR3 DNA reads TGTGCCAGCAGTGTAGTTGGGGCCGGTCACACTGAAGCTTTCTTT.